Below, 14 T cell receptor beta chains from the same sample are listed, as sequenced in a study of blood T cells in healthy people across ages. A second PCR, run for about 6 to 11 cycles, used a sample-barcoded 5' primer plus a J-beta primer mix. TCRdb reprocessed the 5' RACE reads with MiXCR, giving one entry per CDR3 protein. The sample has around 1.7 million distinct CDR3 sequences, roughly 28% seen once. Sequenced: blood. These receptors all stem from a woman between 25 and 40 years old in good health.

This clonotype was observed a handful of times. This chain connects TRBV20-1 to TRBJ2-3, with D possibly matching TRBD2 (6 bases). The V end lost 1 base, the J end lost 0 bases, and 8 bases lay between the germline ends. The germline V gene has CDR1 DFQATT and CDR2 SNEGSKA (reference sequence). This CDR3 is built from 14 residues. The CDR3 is CSARVGTSTDTQYF. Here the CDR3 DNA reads TGCAGTGCTAGAGTTGGGACTAGCACAGATACGCAGTATTTT.

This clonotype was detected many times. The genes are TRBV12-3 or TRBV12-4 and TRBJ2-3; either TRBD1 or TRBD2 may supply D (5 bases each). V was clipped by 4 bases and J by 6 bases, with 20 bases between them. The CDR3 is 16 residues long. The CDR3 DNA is TGTGCCAGCAGTTCCCCCATGAAGGGACGAATCGATACGCAGTATTTT. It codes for CASSSPMKGRIDTQYF.

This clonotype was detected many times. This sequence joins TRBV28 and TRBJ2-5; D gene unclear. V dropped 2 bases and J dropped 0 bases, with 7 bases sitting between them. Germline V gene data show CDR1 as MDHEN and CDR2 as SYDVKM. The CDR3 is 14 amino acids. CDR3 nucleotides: TGTGCCAGCAGTTTAGGCCCGAACCAAGAGACCCAGTACTTC. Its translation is CASSLGPNQETQYF.

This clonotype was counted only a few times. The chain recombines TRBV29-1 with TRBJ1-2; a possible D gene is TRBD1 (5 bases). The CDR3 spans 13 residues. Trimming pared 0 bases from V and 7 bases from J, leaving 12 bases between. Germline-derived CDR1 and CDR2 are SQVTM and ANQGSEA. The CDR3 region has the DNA TGCAGCGTTGAAGATCGGGGAGGGGTTGGCTACACCTTC. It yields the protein CSVEDRGGVGYTF. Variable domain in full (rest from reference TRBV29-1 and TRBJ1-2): SAVISQKPSRDICQRGTSLTIQCQVDSQVTMMFWYRQQPGQSLTLIATANQGSEATYESGFVIDKFPISRPNLTFSTLTVSNMSPEDSSIYLCSVEDRGGVGYTFGSGTRLTVV.

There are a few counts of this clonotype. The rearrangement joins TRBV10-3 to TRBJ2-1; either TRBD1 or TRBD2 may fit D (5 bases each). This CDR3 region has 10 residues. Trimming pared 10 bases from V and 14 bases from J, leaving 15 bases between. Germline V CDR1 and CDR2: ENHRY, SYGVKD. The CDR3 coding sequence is TGTGCCACCCGTGGGACGGAAGAGTTCTTC. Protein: CATRGTEEFF.

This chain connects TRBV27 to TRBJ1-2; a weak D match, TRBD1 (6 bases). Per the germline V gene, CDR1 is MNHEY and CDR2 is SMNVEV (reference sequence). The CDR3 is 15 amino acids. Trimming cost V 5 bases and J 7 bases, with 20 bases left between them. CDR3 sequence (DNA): TGTGCCAGCAGTGCATTCCCAGGGGAGACGTTTGGCTACACCTTC. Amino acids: CASSAFPGETFGYTF.

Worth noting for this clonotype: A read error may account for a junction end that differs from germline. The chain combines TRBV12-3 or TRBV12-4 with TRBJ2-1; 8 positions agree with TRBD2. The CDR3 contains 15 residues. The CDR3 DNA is TGTGTCAGCAGTTCTCGGGAGGGCGGGAACAATGAGCAGTTCTTC. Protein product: CVSSSREGGNNEQFF.

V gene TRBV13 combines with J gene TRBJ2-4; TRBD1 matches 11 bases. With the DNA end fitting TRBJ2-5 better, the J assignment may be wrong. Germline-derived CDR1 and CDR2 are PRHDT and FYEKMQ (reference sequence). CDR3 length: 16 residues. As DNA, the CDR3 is TGTGCCAGCATCAAAGCGGGACAGGGGGGAAGAGAGACCCAGTACTTC. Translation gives CASIKAGQGGRETQYF.

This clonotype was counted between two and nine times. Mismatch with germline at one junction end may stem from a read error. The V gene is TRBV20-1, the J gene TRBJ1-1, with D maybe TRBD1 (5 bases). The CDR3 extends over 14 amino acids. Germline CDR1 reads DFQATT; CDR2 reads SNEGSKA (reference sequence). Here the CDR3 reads CSASAGRLNTEDFF. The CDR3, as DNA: TGCAGTGCTTCTGCAGGGAGACTGAACACTGAAGATTTCTTT.

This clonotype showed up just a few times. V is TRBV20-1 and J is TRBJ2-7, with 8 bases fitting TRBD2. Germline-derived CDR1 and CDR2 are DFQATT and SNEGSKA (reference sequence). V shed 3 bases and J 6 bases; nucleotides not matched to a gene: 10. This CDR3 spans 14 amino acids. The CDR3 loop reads CSASLPPGGLEQYF. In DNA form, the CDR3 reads TGCAGTGCTAGCCTTCCACCGGGGGGGCTCGAGCAGTACTTC.

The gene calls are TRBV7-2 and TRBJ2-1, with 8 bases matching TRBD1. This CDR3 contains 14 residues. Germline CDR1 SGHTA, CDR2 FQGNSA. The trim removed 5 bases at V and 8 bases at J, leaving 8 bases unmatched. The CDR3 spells CASSPWTGHDEQFF. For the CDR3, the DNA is TGTGCCAGCAGCCCTTGGACAGGGCACGATGAGCAGTTCTTC.

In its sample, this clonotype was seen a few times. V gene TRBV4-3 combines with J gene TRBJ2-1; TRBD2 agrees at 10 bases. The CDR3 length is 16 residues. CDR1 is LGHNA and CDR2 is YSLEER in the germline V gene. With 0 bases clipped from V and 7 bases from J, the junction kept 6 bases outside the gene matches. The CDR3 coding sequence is TGCGCCAGCAGCCAAGAGAGTAGCGGGAGGACAAATGAGCAGTTCTTC. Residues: CASSQESSGRTNEQFF.

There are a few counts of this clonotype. The CDR3 DNA is TGTGCCAGCAGCCCAGGGGTCAGGTCCAAGACCCAGTACTTC. It encodes CASSPGVRSKTQYF. The V and J genes are TRBV7-2 and TRBJ2-5; tentatively, D is TRBD1 (6 bases). CDR1 is SGHTA, CDR2 FQGNSA, per germline. The CDR3 runs to 14 residues. V dropped 5 bases and J dropped 6 bases, with 16 bases sitting between them.

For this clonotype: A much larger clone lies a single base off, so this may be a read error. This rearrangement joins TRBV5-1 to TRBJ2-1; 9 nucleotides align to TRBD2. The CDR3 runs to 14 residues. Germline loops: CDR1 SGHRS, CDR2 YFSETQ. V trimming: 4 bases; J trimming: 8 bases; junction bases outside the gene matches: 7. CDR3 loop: CASSPSSGDDEQFF. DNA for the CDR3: TGCGCCAGCAGCCCGTCTAGCGGGGACGATGAGCAGTTCTTC.